Each of the 27 T cell receptor beta chains below was sequenced from the same sample in a study of early T cells in non-severe SARS-CoV-2 infection. TCRdb passed the 5' RACE reads through MiXCR, listing each CDR3 protein once. Of approximately 26,000 distinct CDR3 sequences in the sample, around 5.2% are singletons; the top ten hold 2.6%. Sequenced: whole blood. These receptors were collected from an adult who was a healthcare worker with PCR-confirmed SARS-CoV-2 infection or an uninfected control (not recorded which).

At least ten counts were recorded for this clonotype. V is TRBV7-6 and J is TRBJ2-3; D possibly corresponds to TRBD2 (6 bases). V lost 5 bases and J 4 bases, leaving 25 bases between the germline ends. Germline CDR1 reads SGHVS; CDR2 reads FNYEAQ. The CDR3 runs 18 residues. CDR3 nucleotides: TGTGCCAGCAGCCTACTCGGGAGAAGAATATTAGGTTCAGATACGCAGTATTTT. It yields the protein CASSLLGRRILGSDTQYF. The full variable domain, in which reference TRBV7-6 and TRBJ2-3 provide the parts outside the CDR3, is GAGVSQSPRYKVTKRGQDVALRCDPISGHVSLYWYRQALGQGPEFLTYFNYEAQQDKSGLPNDRFSAERPEGSISTLTIQRTEQRDSAMYRCASSLLGRRILGSDTQYFGPGTRLTVL.

J is TRBJ1-1 and V is TRBV2, with D hard to call. V was clipped by 2 bases and J by 1 base, with 8 bases between them. Germline CDR1 SNHLY, CDR2 FYNNEI. The CDR3 spans 14 residues. The DNA of the CDR3 is TGTGCCAGCAGTGAATCTGGGGAGAACACTGAAGCTTTCTTT. This translates into CASSESGENTEAFF.

This clonotype was detected only a few times. This sequence joins TRBV11-3 and TRBJ2-2; no clear D. Trimming took 5 bases from V and 1 from J, leaving 11 bases between them. CDR1 is SGHNT, CDR2 YENEEA, per germline. This CDR3 contains 15 residues. CDR3 sequence: CASSRGPRNTGELFF. The CDR3 bases are TGTGCCAGCAGCCGTGGGCCGAGGAACACCGGGGAGCTGTTTTTT.

This clonotype has a handful of counts. The chain is built from TRBV18 and TRBJ2-6; TRBD1 might be the D (6 bases). Looked up from germline, CDR1 is KGHSH and CDR2 is LQKENI. This CDR3 is built from 16 residues. V was pared by 5 bases and J by 3 bases, with 14 bases between. Here the CDR3 DNA reads TGTGCCAGCTCAAACACAGGGTGGAATGGGGCCAACGTCCTGACTTTC. This gives the protein CASSNTGWNGANVLTF.

In its sample, this clonotype was seen many times. The chain links TRBV5-4 to TRBJ2-7; 8 nucleotides agree with TRBD1. From germline, CDR1 is SGHNT and CDR2 YYREEE (reference sequence). V was clipped by 5 bases and J by 4 bases; unmatched bases: 8. CDR3 size: 14 residues. CDR3 residues: CASRGTGGSYEQYF. CDR3 nucleotides: TGTGCCAGCAGGGGAACAGGGGGTAGTTACGAGCAGTACTTC. Variable domain in full (rest from reference TRBV5-4 and TRBJ2-7): ETGVTQSPTHLIKTRGQQVTLRCSSQSGHNTVSWYQQALGQGPQFIFQYYREEENGRGNFPPRFSGLQFPNYSSELNVNALELDDSALYLCASRGTGGSYEQYFGPGTRLTVT.

Many counts were recorded for this clonotype. This rearrangement joins TRBV27 to TRBJ1-6, with 8 bases matching TRBD1. Germline values: CDR1 MNHEY, CDR2 SMNVEV (reference sequence). The CDR3 is 14 residues long. V lost 5 bases and J lost 13; bases outside the gene matches: 10. The CDR3 DNA reads as TGTGCCAGCAGTCTTACCGGACAGGGCTCCCCCCTCCACTTT. Residues: CASSLTGQGSPLHF.

This clonotype qualifies as medium-sized (0.01 to 0.1%). This chain connects TRBV6-5 to TRBJ2-7; D is perhaps TRBD2 (6 bases). Germline CDR1 reads MNHEY; CDR2 reads SVGAGI. The CDR3 covers 16 residues. V lost 8 bases, J lost 4 bases, and 24 bases lay in between. The CDR3, as DNA: TGTGCCAGCGGGCGTCCTAGCGTCTCGAAAGGGTACGAGCAGTACTTC. This gives the protein CASGRPSVSKGYEQYF.

About this clonotype itself: One end of the junction does not line up with germline, which may come from a read error. The rearrangement links TRBV7-2 to TRBJ2-1; 7 bases match TRBD2. Per germline, CDR1 SGHTA and CDR2 FQGNSA. The CDR3 sequence is 14 residues long. The CDR3: CASSFRDYINEQYF. The CDR3 DNA sequence: TGTGCCAGCAGCTTTCGGGACTATATCAATGAGCAGTATTTC.

This clonotype was counted between two and nine times. V gene TRBV7-9 combines with J gene TRBJ1-1; D is possibly TRBD1 (6 bases). Trimming pared 0 bases from V and 1 base from J, leaving 9 bases between. The V gene's germline CDR1 is SEHNR and CDR2 FQNEAQ (reference sequence). CDR3 size: 15 residues. The CDR3, as DNA: TGTGCCAGCAGCTTAGCGCAGGGGAAGAACACTGAAGCTTTCTTT. Protein product: CASSLAQGKNTEAFF. Variable domain in full (rest from reference TRBV7-9 and TRBJ1-1): DTGVSQNPRHKITKRGQNVTFRCDPISEHNRLYWYRQTLGQGPEFLTYFQNEAQLEKSRLLSDRFSAERPKGSFSTLEIQRTEQGDSAMYLCASSLAQGKNTEAFFGQGTRLTVV.

This clonotype turned up a few times. This chain joins TRBV18 and TRBJ2-7; 7 bases fit TRBD1. Losses at the gene ends were 3 bases for V and 5 bases for J; bases not matched to a gene: 4. This CDR3 has 13 residues. CDR1 KGHSH and CDR2 LQKENI come from the germline V gene. CDR3 bases: TGTGCCAGCTCACCTCGACAGGGTGACGAGCAGTACTTC. Residues: CASSPRQGDEQYF.

Only a few counts were recorded for this clonotype. CDR3 region: CSAPRDRGKAGNTIYF. The CDR3 DNA is TGCAGTGCTCCCCGGGACAGGGGAAAAGCTGGAAACACCATATATTTT. The chain combines TRBV20-1 with TRBJ1-3, with 10 bases identical to TRBD1. Germline-derived CDR1 and CDR2 are DFQATT and SNEGSKA (reference sequence). The CDR3 length is 16 residues. The ends lost 5 bases at V and 2 bases at J; junction bases unmatched: 9.

This clonotype was seen at least ten times. V gene TRBV5-4 combines with J gene TRBJ1-2; 7 positions agree with TRBD1. The V and J ends lost 0 bases and 5 bases, in that order; junction bases with no gene match: 1. Germline V CDR1 and CDR2: SGHNT, YYREEE (reference sequence). This CDR3 is 13 amino acids long. The CDR3 protein is CASSLVRGYGYTF. In DNA form, the CDR3 reads TGTGCCAGCAGCTTGGTCAGGGGGTATGGCTACACCTTC. Supplemented by reference TRBV5-4 and TRBJ1-2, the full variable domain reads ETGVTQSPTHLIKTRGQQVTLRCSSQSGHNTVSWYQQALGQGPQFIFQYYREEENGRGNFPPRFSGLQFPNYSSELNVNALELDDSALYLCASSLVRGYGYTFGSGTRLTVV.

This clonotype was found many times. V is TRBV2 and J is TRBJ2-7; no definite D call. There are 13 residues in the CDR3. V lost 2 bases and J lost 2, with 7 bases in between. Looked up from germline, CDR1 is SNHLY and CDR2 is FYNNEI. The CDR3 DNA reads TGTGCCAGCAGTGAAAGTACCCCCTACGAGCAGTACTTC. Translated: CASSESTPYEQYF.

This clonotype was seen repeatedly, ten times or more. The chain uses TRBV7-6 and TRBJ2-1; D may be TRBD1 (5 bases). V lost 1 base and J lost 10, with 14 bases in between. This CDR3 has 14 amino acids. Germline-derived CDR1 and CDR2 are SGHVS and FNYEAQ. For the CDR3, the DNA is TGTGCCAGCAGCTTAGGGACCCCTCAGGGAGAGCAGTTCTTC. Translating gives CASSLGTPQGEQFF.

The gene calls are TRBV18 and TRBJ2-1; either TRBD1 or TRBD2 may supply D (5 bases each). The germline V gene has CDR1 KGHSH and CDR2 LQKENI. This CDR3 region has 14 residues. The germline V and J ends were trimmed by 6 bases and 2 bases, with 11 bases remaining between them. The CDR3 region has the DNA TGTGCCAGCTCCCCCGGGACGGCCTACAATGAGCAGTTCTTC. Translation: CASSPGTAYNEQFF. Combining the CDR3 with reference TRBV18 and TRBJ2-1 gives the whole variable domain NAGVMQNPRHLVRRRGQEARLRCSPMKGHSHVYWYRQLPEEGLKFMVYLQKENIIDESGMPKERFSAEFPKEGPSILRIQQVVRGDSAAYFCASSPGTAYNEQFFGPGTRLTVL.

This clonotype was seen only a few times. V is TRBV11-2 and J is TRBJ1-1; D is unclear. The CDR3 covers 14 residues. Germline V lookup: CDR1 SGHAT, CDR2 FQNNGV. The germline V and J ends were trimmed by 7 bases and 6 bases, with 18 bases remaining between them. In DNA, the CDR3 is TGTGCCAGCACCCTTAGCCTCCAGAGCGCTGAAGCTTTCTTT. It is translated as CASTLSLQSAEAFF.

This clonotype has a handful of counts. The gene calls are TRBV28 and TRBJ2-1, with unresolved D. Trimming removed 7 bases at V and 4 bases at J, with 8 bases between. Germline CDR1 MDHEN, CDR2 SYDVKM. This CDR3 region has 12 residues. The chain's CDR3 is CASTRMYNEQFF. CDR3 sequence (DNA): TGTGCCAGCACCCGGATGTACAATGAGCAGTTCTTC.

This clonotype was observed a handful of times. The chain combines TRBV28 with TRBJ2-3; 9 nucleotides line up with TRBD2. Germline V lookup: CDR1 MDHEN, CDR2 SYDVKM. Unmatched junction bases numbered 15, after V lost 5 bases and J lost 3 bases. CDR3 length: 18 residues. CDR3 sequence reads: CASSTSDGAGGPTDTQYF. CDR3 bases: TGTGCCAGCAGTACGTCTGATGGAGCGGGGGGACCTACAGATACGCAGTATTTT.

In its sample, this clonotype was seen many times. J is TRBJ2-1 and V is TRBV3-1; 8 bases are a match to TRBD2. V lost 7 bases, J lost 4 bases, and 21 bases stayed unmatched. This CDR3 has 19 amino acids. Germline-derived CDR1 and CDR2 are LGHDT and YNNKEL (reference sequence). The CDR3 DNA is TGTGCCAGCACTCCAGGTAGTAGCGGGACACCTTACCGGTACAATGAGCAGTTCTTC. Residues: CASTPGSSGTPYRYNEQFF.

This clonotype was seen at least ten times. This chain links TRBV7-3 with TRBJ2-2; D call uncertain. CDR3 length: 15 amino acids. CDR1 and CDR2 from the germline V gene are SGHTA and FQGTGA. V was clipped by 2 bases and J by 2 bases, with 9 bases between them. The CDR3, as DNA: TGTGCCAGCAGCTTAGCGGCTACCAACACCGGGGAGCTGTTTTTT. This encodes CASSLAATNTGELFF.

This clonotype appeared many times. The chain is built from TRBV29-1 and TRBJ2-1; weak D call: TRBD2 (6 bases). This CDR3 contains 12 residues. Germline V gene data show CDR1 as SQVTM and CDR2 as ANQGSEA. V was clipped by 7 bases and J by 1 base, with 8 bases between them. CDR3 in amino acids: CSAGTSYNEQFF. DNA of the CDR3: TGCAGCGCTGGGACTTCCTACAATGAGCAGTTCTTC.

Many counts were recorded for this clonotype. The chain uses TRBV7-9 and TRBJ1-5; D may be TRBD1 (5 bases). The V end was cut by 5 bases, the J end by 2 bases, with 16 bases between. In germline, CDR1 is SEHNR, CDR2 FQNEAQ (reference sequence). The CDR3 sequence is 16 residues long. CDR3 DNA: TGTGCCAGCAGCCCCTTAGGGGCATCGGGCAATCAGCCCCAGCATTTT. Protein product: CASSPLGASGNQPQHF. Drawing the rest from reference TRBV7-9 and TRBJ1-5, the complete variable domain is DTGVSQNPRHKITKRGQNVTFRCDPISEHNRLYWYRQTLGQGPEFLTYFQNEAQLEKSRLLSDRFSAERPKGSFSTLEIQRTEQGDSAMYLCASSPLGASGNQPQHFGDGTRLSIL.

The chain uses TRBV10-3 and TRBJ2-7; 8 bases line up with TRBD1. CDR1 ENHRY and CDR2 SYGVKD come from the germline V gene. J gave up 6 bases and V 3 bases, and 13 bases lay outside the gene matches. This CDR3 region has 16 residues. The CDR3 DNA reads as TGTGCCATCAGTGATTATCGTGGACAGGGAACCGGCGAGCAGTACTTC. Its protein is CAISDYRGQGTGEQYF.

This clonotype was observed a handful of times. The genes are TRBV3-1 and TRBJ1-1; 9 bases fit TRBD1. Trimming at V came to 1 base and at J to 4 bases, leaving 7 bases not matched to a gene. From germline, CDR1 is LGHDT and CDR2 YNNKEL (reference sequence). The CDR3 loop spans 16 amino acids. This CDR3 reads CASSQGTGGGGTEAFF. DNA of the CDR3: TGTGCCAGCAGCCAAGGTACAGGGGGCGGGGGCACTGAAGCTTTCTTT.

In its sample, this clonotype was seen a few times. The chain carries TRBV13 and TRBJ1-2, with 7 bases aligning to TRBD1. This CDR3 region has 13 residues. Germline-derived CDR1 and CDR2 are PRHDT and FYEKMQ (reference sequence). With V trimmed by 6 bases and J by 7 bases, 8 bases remained unmatched. CDR3 in amino acids: CASSPRGRGGYTF. CDR3 in DNA: TGTGCCAGCAGTCCTAGGGGGCGCGGTGGCTACACCTTC.

The chain is built from TRBV2 and TRBJ2-7, with 12 bases lining up with TRBD2. The germline gives CDR1 SNHLY, CDR2 FYNNEI. This CDR3 contains 17 residues. The junction had 13 bases not matched to a gene; V was cut back by 7 bases and J by 3 bases. This CDR3 reads CASKKTGLTSGSYEQYF. CDR3 sequence (DNA): TGTGCCAGCAAGAAGACAGGGCTGACTAGCGGGAGCTACGAGCAGTACTTC.

V and J are TRBV28 and TRBJ2-1, with D uncertain. The germline gives CDR1 MDHEN, CDR2 SYDVKM. V dropped 5 bases and J dropped 3 bases, with 14 bases sitting between them. CDR3 length equals 15 residues. The CDR3 nucleotides are TGTGCCAGCAGTAGACCACGACTTCTCTACAATGAGCAGTTCTTC. Amino acids: CASSRPRLLYNEQFF. Full variable domain (rest looked up from reference TRBV28 and TRBJ2-1): DVKVTQSSRYLVKRTGEKVFLECVQDMDHENMFWYRQDPGLGLRLIYFSYDVKMKEKGDIPEGYSVSREKKERFSLILESASTNQTSMYLCASSRPRLLYNEQFFGPGTRLTVL.